Each of the 19 T cell receptor beta chains below was sequenced from the same sample in a study of blood T cell repertoires in COVID-19. Produced via immunoSEQ multiplex PCR; TCRdb's table is partial and in-frame only. This sample has just over 250,000 clones, with roughly 88% found just once. The sample taken for sequencing was peripheral blood. These receptors all stem from a woman between 65 and 79 years old with COVID-19, enrolled during active disease.

The rearrangement links TRBV27 to TRBJ2-7; 7 positions agree with TRBD1. J was trimmed by 2 bases and V by 3 bases; bases with no gene match: 4. The CDR3 has 14 residues. Germline lookup yields CDR1 MNHEY and CDR2 SMNVEV (reference sequence). The CDR3 here is CASSFLGQTYEQYF. The CDR3 DNA is TGTGCCAGCAGTTTCCTGGGACAGACCTACGAGCAGTACTTC.

The rearrangement links TRBV30 to TRBJ2-7; 9 nucleotides match TRBD2. CDR1 and CDR2 (germline): GTSNPN, SVGIG (reference sequence). The CDR3 covers 13 residues. V gave up 0 bases and J gave up 7 bases; unmatched junction bases: 4. As DNA, the CDR3 is TGTGCCTGGAGTGTAGTAGCGGGAGTTGAGCAGTACTTC. Amino acid sequence: CAWSVVAGVEQYF. Full variable domain (rest looked up from reference TRBV30 and TRBJ2-7): SQTIHQWPATLVQPVGSPLSLECTVEGTSNPNLYWYRQAAGRGLQLLFYSVGIGQISSEVPQNLSASRPQDRQFILSSKKLLLSDSGFYLCAWSVVAGVEQYFGPGTRLTVT.

This clone was observed a single time. The genes are TRBV5-4 and TRBJ2-5; TRBD1 agrees at 7 bases. V gave up 4 bases and J gave up 5 bases; unmatched junction bases: 11. CDR3 size: 15 residues. Germline V gene lookup returns CDR1 SGHNT and CDR2 YYREEE (reference sequence). The CDR3: CASSTQGSSVETQYF. In DNA, the CDR3 is TGTGCCAGCAGCACACAGGGGAGTTCGGTGGAGACCCAGTACTTC.

CDR3 region: CASSPTRQRTDTQYF. The CDR3 DNA follows: TGTGCCAGCAGCCCAACGCGACAACGGACAGATACGCAGTATTTT. V usage is TRBV7-3 and J usage is TRBJ2-3, with D uncertain. The CDR3 has 15 residues. Germline CDR1 SGHTA, CDR2 FQGTGA. V dropped 5 bases and J dropped 3 bases, with 15 bases sitting between them. Based on the CDR3 plus reference TRBV7-3 and TRBJ2-3, the full variable domain is GAGVSQTPSNKVTEKGKYVELRCDPISGHTALYWYRQSLGQGPEFLIYFQGTGAADDSGLPNDRFFAVRPEGSVSTLKIQRTERGDSAVYLCASSPTRQRTDTQYFGPGTRLTVL.

V usage is TRBV6-2 or TRBV6-3 and J usage is TRBJ1-2; D is perhaps TRBD1 (6 bases). The CDR3 is 14 residues long. CDR1 is MNHEY and CDR2 is SVGEGT in the germline V gene. The V end lost 5 bases, the J end lost 0 bases, and 10 bases lay between the germline ends. In DNA, the CDR3 is TGTGCCAGCAGTCGGACAGTAGCTAACTATGGCTACACCTTC. Translation gives CASSRTVANYGYTF.

The chain combines TRBV28 with TRBJ1-2; 7 bases are a match to TRBD1. The V segment lost 2 bases and the J segment 5 bases; nucleotides outside the gene matches: 5. Germline CDR1 reads MDHEN; CDR2 reads SYDVKM. CDR3 length: 14 residues. The CDR3 DNA reads as TGTGCCAGCAGTTTAGGGGACAGAAGATATGGCTACACCTTC. This sequence encodes CASSLGDRRYGYTF.

The chain recombines TRBV6-5 with TRBJ1-2, with unresolved D. Germline loops: CDR1 MNHEY, CDR2 SVGAGI. The CDR3 loop spans 12 amino acids. The V and J ends lost 5 bases and 3 bases respectively, with 7 bases between them. The CDR3 protein is CASSTVDYGYTF. CDR3 coding DNA: TGTGCCAGCAGTACCGTAGACTATGGCTACACCTTC.

The table lists this clone with a count of one. The J gene is TRBJ1-6, the V gene TRBV6-4; 8 bases align to TRBD1. This CDR3 region has 16 residues. V was pared by 4 bases and J by 1 base, with 3 bases of the junction left unmatched. The germline gives CDR1 MRHNA, CDR2 SNTAGT. In nucleotides, the CDR3 is TGTGCCAGCAGTGTCACAGGGGGTTCCTATAATTCACCCCTCCACTTT. This sequence encodes CASSVTGGSYNSPLHF.

This CDR3 reads CAISESGTGNQPQHF. CDR3 DNA sequence: TGTGCCATCAGTGAGTCGGGGACAGGTAATCAGCCCCAGCATTTT. The chain combines TRBV10-3 with TRBJ1-5; 8 bases map to TRBD1. The CDR3 sequence is 15 residues long. V shed 0 bases, J shed 4 bases, and the junction held 2 bases outside the gene matches. Germline V lookup: CDR1 ENHRY, CDR2 SYGVKD.

This CDR3 is CAWALGAGLKNEKLFF. Written as DNA, the CDR3 is TGTGCCTGGGCTCTTGGGGCGGGACTGAAAAATGAAAAACTGTTTTTT. The chain couples TRBV30 to TRBJ1-4; tentatively, D is TRBD1 (5 bases). V gave up 5 bases and J gave up 5 bases, with 21 bases separating them. This CDR3 is built from 16 residues. Germline V gene sequence: CDR1 GTSNPN, CDR2 SVGIG (reference sequence).

The rearrangement joins TRBV18 to TRBJ1-5, with 10 positions matching TRBD1. The CDR3 is 16 residues long. With 6 bases clipped from V and 6 bases from J, the junction kept 11 bases outside the gene matches. Looked up from germline, CDR1 is KGHSH and CDR2 is LQKENI. This chain's CDR3 is CASSPTGTGAIQPQHF. The DNA of the CDR3 is TGTGCCAGCTCCCCAACCGGGACAGGGGCGATTCAGCCCCAGCATTTT.

The chain joins TRBV11-2 to TRBJ2-1; 12 bases fit TRBD2. CDR3 length: 15 amino acids. V gave up 5 bases and J gave up 2 bases; unmatched junction bases: 1. Germline lookup yields CDR1 SGHAT and CDR2 FQNNGV. The CDR3: CASSRLAGAYNEQFF. DNA for the CDR3: TGTGCCAGCAGCCGACTAGCGGGAGCCTACAATGAGCAGTTCTTC.

This clone was detected once. The gene calls are TRBV2 and TRBJ1-1, with TRBD1 identical over 12 bases. The ends lost 6 bases at V and 5 bases at J; junction bases unmatched: 10. This CDR3 has 16 residues. CDR1 and CDR2 from the germline V gene are SNHLY and FYNNEI. CDR3 protein: CASRRDRGLGATEAFF. The CDR3 DNA is TGTGCCAGCAGACGGGACAGGGGGCTTGGGGCGACTGAAGCTTTCTTT.

The CDR3 loop reads CAISGEGGGTSYEQYF. In DNA form, the CDR3 reads TGTGCCATCAGTGGAGAGGGAGGCGGGACCAGCTACGAGCAGTACTTC. V and J are TRBV10-3 and TRBJ2-7; D is perhaps TRBD2 (6 bases). V lost 4 bases and J lost 3, with 19 bases in between. This CDR3 contains 16 residues. Germline V gene sequence: CDR1 ENHRY, CDR2 SYGVKD.

The V call is TRBV18, the J call TRBJ1-4; 9 nucleotides agree with TRBD1. Germline trimming cut 2 bases from V and 7 bases from J; bases unmatched to any gene: 5. The CDR3 is 15 residues long. Germline V lookup: CDR1 KGHSH, CDR2 LQKENI. CDR3 bases: TGTGCCAGCTCACCAAACGAGGGACAGGGTGAAAAACTGTTTTTT. Amino acid sequence: CASSPNEGQGEKLFF. Complete variable domain (other parts from reference TRBV18 and TRBJ1-4): NAGVMQNPRHLVRRRGQEARLRCSPMKGHSHVYWYRQLPEEGLKFMVYLQKENIIDESGMPKERFSAEFPKEGPSILRIQQVVRGDSAAYFCASSPNEGQGEKLFFGSGTQLSVL.

The rearrangement links TRBV5-1 to TRBJ2-7, with no clear D. The germline V gene encodes CDR1 SGHRS and CDR2 YFSETQ. The V end lost 0 bases, the J end lost 4 bases, and 5 bases lay between the germline ends. The CDR3 covers 12 residues. CDR3: CASSLGRYEQYF. As DNA, the CDR3 is TGCGCCAGCAGCTTGGGGCGGTACGAGCAGTACTTC.

This rearrangement joins TRBV19 to TRBJ1-5; the D gene is possibly TRBD1 (5 bases). CDR3 size: 16 residues. Germline CDR1 and CDR2: LNHDA and SQIVND (reference sequence). Deletions cut 1 base from V and 4 bases from J, with 14 bases between. Here the CDR3 reads CASSIGSRVGNQPQHF. CDR3 nucleotides: TGTGCCAGTAGTATAGGGAGCAGGGTTGGGAATCAGCCCCAGCATTTT.

The chain is built from TRBV18 and TRBJ1-4, with 8 bases fitting TRBD1. Germline CDR1 KGHSH, CDR2 LQKENI. Trimming cost V 3 bases and J 1 base; bases outside gene matches: 7. The CDR3 sequence is 17 residues long. The CDR3 protein is CASSPPGTGLTNEKLFF. The DNA of the CDR3 is TGTGCCAGCTCACCTCCCGGGACAGGCCTAACTAATGAAAAACTGTTTTTT.

This rearrangement joins TRBV7-6 to TRBJ2-7; TRBD2 is a possible D gene (5 bases). The V end was cut by 1 base, the J end by 2 bases, with 9 bases between. Germline lookup yields CDR1 SGHVS and CDR2 FNYEAQ. The CDR3 is 14 residues long. The CDR3 loop is CASSLVAEAYEQYF. In DNA, the CDR3 is TGTGCCAGCAGCTTAGTGGCGGAGGCCTACGAGCAGTACTTC.